Following are 16 T cell receptor beta chains from one sample sequenced in a study of blood T cell repertoires in COVID-19. Clones were read by immunoSEQ multiplex PCR, and TCRdb kept only the in-frame ones, dropping some. The table shows some 130,000 clones, with around 81% occurring only once. Sequenced sample: peripheral blood. These receptors all come from a human donor in a cohort sampled during active COVID-19.

This clone has only a few counts. This chain links TRBV30 with TRBJ1-1, with 7 bases aligning to TRBD1. This CDR3 has 11 amino acids. Germline assignment: CDR1 GTSNPN and CDR2 SVGIG (reference sequence). Germline trimming cut 8 bases from V and 0 bases from J; bases unmatched to any gene: 0. CDR3 amino acids: CAGQVNTEAFF. The CDR3 DNA is TGTGCCGGACAGGTGAACACTGAAGCTTTCTTT.

This clone occurred once. The chain links TRBV19 to TRBJ1-1; D uncertain. This CDR3 contains 14 residues. The V and J ends lost 4 bases and 0 bases respectively, with 9 bases between them. Germline values: CDR1 LNHDA, CDR2 SQIVND (reference sequence). CDR3 nucleotide sequence: TGTGCCAGTAGTAACAGACGAGTGAACACTGAAGCTTTCTTT. Its translation is CASSNRRVNTEAFF. The variable domain in full, completed from reference TRBV19 and TRBJ1-1, reads DGGITQSPKYLFRKEGQNVTLSCEQNLNHDAMYWYRQDPGQGLRLIYYSQIVNDFQKGDIAEGYSVSREKKESFPLTVTSAQKNPTAFYLCASSNRRVNTEAFFGQGTRLTVV.

The chain combines TRBV28 with TRBJ1-2, with D perhaps matching TRBD1 (6 bases). The CDR3 runs to 13 residues. In germline, CDR1 is MDHEN, CDR2 SYDVKM. V was pared by 7 bases and J by 4 bases, with 13 bases between. CDR3 sequence: CASNLGGRYGYTF. Here the CDR3 DNA reads TGTGCCAGCAACCTTGGGGGCCGCTATGGCTACACCTTC.

The chain joins TRBV5-8 to TRBJ1-2; a weak D match, TRBD1 (5 bases). The germline V gene encodes CDR1 SGHTS and CDR2 YDEGEE. With 4 bases removed from V and 7 bases from J, the gap between germline ends came to 23 bases. The CDR3 totals 16 residues. CDR3 sequence (DNA): TGTGCCAGCAGCCCAGGGATAACAGGCGACTTGGGTGGCTACACCTTC. It translates to CASSPGITGDLGGYTF.

V usage is TRBV28 and J usage is TRBJ2-7; the match to TRBD2 covers 9 bases. The CDR3 spans 16 residues. The V gene's germline CDR1 is MDHEN and CDR2 SYDVKM. With 6 bases clipped from V and 0 bases from J, the junction kept 9 bases outside the gene matches. CDR3 DNA: TGTGCCAGCAGCCTTGCGGGGGGGGCTTACTCCTACGAGCAGTACTTC. Translating gives CASSLAGGAYSYEQYF. Full variable domain (remainder filled in from reference TRBV28 and TRBJ2-7): DVKVTQSSRYLVKRTGEKVFLECVQDMDHENMFWYRQDPGLGLRLIYFSYDVKMKEKGDIPEGYSVSREKKERFSLILESASTNQTSMYLCASSLAGGAYSYEQYFGPGTRLTVT.

V gene TRBV28 combines with J gene TRBJ1-1; TRBD1 aligns across 7 bases. Trimming removed 6 bases from V and 2 bases from J; junction bases left unmatched: 3. Per the germline V gene, CDR1 is MDHEN and CDR2 is SYDVKM. CDR3 size: 13 residues. Written as DNA, the CDR3 is TGTGCCAGCAGGCGGACAGGAAACACTGAAGCTTTCTTT. This encodes CASRRTGNTEAFF. The full variable domain, its missing parts supplied by reference TRBV28 and TRBJ1-1, is DVKVTQSSRYLVKRTGEKVFLECVQDMDHENMFWYRQDPGLGLRLIYFSYDVKMKEKGDIPEGYSVSREKKERFSLILESASTNQTSMYLCASRRTGNTEAFFGQGTRLTVV.

This chain uses TRBV18 with TRBJ2-5; unclear D gene. Germline V gives CDR1 KGHSH, CDR2 LQKENI. The CDR3 is 15 residues long. V lost 5 bases and J lost 5, with 18 bases in between. The CDR3 DNA reads as TGTGCCAGCTCAGACGTGGGCGTTTATCGGGAGACCCAGTACTTC. This encodes CASSDVGVYRETQYF.

In this sample, this clone turned up once. The chain has TRBV7-8 and TRBJ1-2; 7 bases agree with TRBD1. V trimming: 5 bases; J trimming: 4 bases; junction bases outside the gene matches: 10. Germline CDR1 is SGHVS and CDR2 is FQNEAQ. This CDR3 has 15 amino acids. The CDR3 sequence is CASSLQMTGSYGYTF. The CDR3 nucleotides read TGTGCCAGCAGCCTACAAATGACAGGGAGCTATGGCTACACCTTC.

This chain joins TRBV7-3 and TRBJ2-1, with 14 bases that match TRBD2. This CDR3 contains 16 residues. The V and J ends lost 5 bases and 8 bases, in that order; junction bases with no gene match: 8. Germline CDR1 and CDR2: SGHTA and FQGTGA. The DNA of the CDR3 is TGTGCCAGCAGCGCGACTAGCGGGGGGGCTCTGGATGAGCAGTTCTTC. Translating gives CASSATSGGALDEQFF.

As DNA, the CDR3 is TGTGCCAGCAGACAGGCGGGAAACTATGGCTACACCTTC. Its translation is CASRQAGNYGYTF. The chain has TRBV11-2 and TRBJ1-2, with TRBD1 as a possible D gene (5 bases). This CDR3 region has 13 residues. Germline loops: CDR1 SGHAT, CDR2 FQNNGV. The V end lost 6 bases, the J end lost 2 bases, and 10 bases lay between the germline ends.

The rearrangement uses TRBV6-5 and TRBJ2-7, with D possibly TRBD1 on 6 matching bases. Germline V gene data show CDR1 as MNHEY and CDR2 as SVGAGI. V lost 4 bases to trimming and J lost 2 bases, with 9 bases between them. This CDR3 is built from 13 residues. CDR3 protein: CASSSGQTYEQYF. The CDR3, as DNA: TGTGCCAGCAGTTCCGGACAGACCTACGAGCAGTACTTC.

The chain employs TRBV7-9 and TRBJ2-7; weak D call: TRBD1 (6 bases). This CDR3 has 13 amino acids. Germline V gene lookup returns CDR1 SEHNR and CDR2 FQNEAQ (reference sequence). Trimming cost V 3 bases and J 5 bases, with 11 bases left between them. CDR3 loop: CASSFQGSDEQYF. The CDR3 DNA reads as TGTGCCAGCAGCTTTCAGGGGTCGGACGAGCAGTACTTC.

The chain combines TRBV13 with TRBJ1-1; no clear D gene. The CDR3 spans 13 residues. The germline V gene encodes CDR1 PRHDT and CDR2 FYEKMQ (reference sequence). V shed 5 bases and J shed 7 bases, with 14 bases lying between them. CDR3: CASSPLAGVEAFF. The CDR3 DNA sequence: TGTGCCAGCAGCCCACTCGCCGGAGTTGAAGCTTTCTTT.

Here the CDR3 DNA reads TGCGCCAGCAGCTTGGCCCGGCGGGGGCTCACAGATACGCAGTATTTT. Its protein is CASSLARRGLTDTQYF. V usage is TRBV5-1 and J usage is TRBJ2-3, with D tentatively TRBD2 (7 bases). The CDR3 is made up of 16 amino acids. Germline CDR1 SGHRS, CDR2 YFSETQ. The ends were cut back, 0 bases at V and 2 bases at J, with 13 bases in the middle.

As DNA, the CDR3 is TGTGCCAGCAGCCCAAGCCGACTAGCGGTCTATGAGCAGTTCTTC. Protein sequence: CASSPSRLAVYEQFF. The chain is built from TRBV7-8 and TRBJ2-1; 9 bases agree with TRBD2. Germline V lookup: CDR1 SGHVS, CDR2 FQNEAQ. This CDR3 is built from 15 residues. With V trimmed by 5 bases and J by 8 bases, 10 bases remained unmatched.

The gene calls are TRBV11-3 and TRBJ1-1, with a tentative D call TRBD1 (5 bases). The CDR3 totals 16 residues. Germline lookup yields CDR1 SGHNT and CDR2 YENEEA. V lost 5 bases and J 0 bases, leaving 16 bases between the germline ends. The CDR3 spells CASSLGRQKLNTEAFF. The CDR3 coding sequence is TGTGCCAGCAGCCTGGGCCGACAGAAGTTGAACACTGAAGCTTTCTTT.